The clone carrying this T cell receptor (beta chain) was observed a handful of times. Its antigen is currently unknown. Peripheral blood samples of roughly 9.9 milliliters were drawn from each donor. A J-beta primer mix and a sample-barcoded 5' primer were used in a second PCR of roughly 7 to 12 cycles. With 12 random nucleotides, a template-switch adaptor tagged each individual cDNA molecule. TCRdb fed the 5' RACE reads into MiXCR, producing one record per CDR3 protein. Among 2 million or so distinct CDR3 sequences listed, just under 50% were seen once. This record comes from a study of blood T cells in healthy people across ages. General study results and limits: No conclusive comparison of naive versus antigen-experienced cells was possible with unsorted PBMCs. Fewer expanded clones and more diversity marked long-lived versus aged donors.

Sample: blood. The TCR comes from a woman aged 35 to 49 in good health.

The CDR3 region is CASSRRTSGGPNTGELFF. The DNA for the CDR3 is TGTGCCAGCAGCAGGCGGACTAGCGGGGGGCCGAACACCGGGGAGCTGTTTTTT. The chain is built from TRBV9 and TRBJ2-2; 14 bases map to TRBD2. J gave up 0 bases and V 4 bases, and 5 bases lay outside the gene matches. Germline CDR1 and CDR2: SGDLS and YYNGEE. This CDR3 spans 18 amino acids.